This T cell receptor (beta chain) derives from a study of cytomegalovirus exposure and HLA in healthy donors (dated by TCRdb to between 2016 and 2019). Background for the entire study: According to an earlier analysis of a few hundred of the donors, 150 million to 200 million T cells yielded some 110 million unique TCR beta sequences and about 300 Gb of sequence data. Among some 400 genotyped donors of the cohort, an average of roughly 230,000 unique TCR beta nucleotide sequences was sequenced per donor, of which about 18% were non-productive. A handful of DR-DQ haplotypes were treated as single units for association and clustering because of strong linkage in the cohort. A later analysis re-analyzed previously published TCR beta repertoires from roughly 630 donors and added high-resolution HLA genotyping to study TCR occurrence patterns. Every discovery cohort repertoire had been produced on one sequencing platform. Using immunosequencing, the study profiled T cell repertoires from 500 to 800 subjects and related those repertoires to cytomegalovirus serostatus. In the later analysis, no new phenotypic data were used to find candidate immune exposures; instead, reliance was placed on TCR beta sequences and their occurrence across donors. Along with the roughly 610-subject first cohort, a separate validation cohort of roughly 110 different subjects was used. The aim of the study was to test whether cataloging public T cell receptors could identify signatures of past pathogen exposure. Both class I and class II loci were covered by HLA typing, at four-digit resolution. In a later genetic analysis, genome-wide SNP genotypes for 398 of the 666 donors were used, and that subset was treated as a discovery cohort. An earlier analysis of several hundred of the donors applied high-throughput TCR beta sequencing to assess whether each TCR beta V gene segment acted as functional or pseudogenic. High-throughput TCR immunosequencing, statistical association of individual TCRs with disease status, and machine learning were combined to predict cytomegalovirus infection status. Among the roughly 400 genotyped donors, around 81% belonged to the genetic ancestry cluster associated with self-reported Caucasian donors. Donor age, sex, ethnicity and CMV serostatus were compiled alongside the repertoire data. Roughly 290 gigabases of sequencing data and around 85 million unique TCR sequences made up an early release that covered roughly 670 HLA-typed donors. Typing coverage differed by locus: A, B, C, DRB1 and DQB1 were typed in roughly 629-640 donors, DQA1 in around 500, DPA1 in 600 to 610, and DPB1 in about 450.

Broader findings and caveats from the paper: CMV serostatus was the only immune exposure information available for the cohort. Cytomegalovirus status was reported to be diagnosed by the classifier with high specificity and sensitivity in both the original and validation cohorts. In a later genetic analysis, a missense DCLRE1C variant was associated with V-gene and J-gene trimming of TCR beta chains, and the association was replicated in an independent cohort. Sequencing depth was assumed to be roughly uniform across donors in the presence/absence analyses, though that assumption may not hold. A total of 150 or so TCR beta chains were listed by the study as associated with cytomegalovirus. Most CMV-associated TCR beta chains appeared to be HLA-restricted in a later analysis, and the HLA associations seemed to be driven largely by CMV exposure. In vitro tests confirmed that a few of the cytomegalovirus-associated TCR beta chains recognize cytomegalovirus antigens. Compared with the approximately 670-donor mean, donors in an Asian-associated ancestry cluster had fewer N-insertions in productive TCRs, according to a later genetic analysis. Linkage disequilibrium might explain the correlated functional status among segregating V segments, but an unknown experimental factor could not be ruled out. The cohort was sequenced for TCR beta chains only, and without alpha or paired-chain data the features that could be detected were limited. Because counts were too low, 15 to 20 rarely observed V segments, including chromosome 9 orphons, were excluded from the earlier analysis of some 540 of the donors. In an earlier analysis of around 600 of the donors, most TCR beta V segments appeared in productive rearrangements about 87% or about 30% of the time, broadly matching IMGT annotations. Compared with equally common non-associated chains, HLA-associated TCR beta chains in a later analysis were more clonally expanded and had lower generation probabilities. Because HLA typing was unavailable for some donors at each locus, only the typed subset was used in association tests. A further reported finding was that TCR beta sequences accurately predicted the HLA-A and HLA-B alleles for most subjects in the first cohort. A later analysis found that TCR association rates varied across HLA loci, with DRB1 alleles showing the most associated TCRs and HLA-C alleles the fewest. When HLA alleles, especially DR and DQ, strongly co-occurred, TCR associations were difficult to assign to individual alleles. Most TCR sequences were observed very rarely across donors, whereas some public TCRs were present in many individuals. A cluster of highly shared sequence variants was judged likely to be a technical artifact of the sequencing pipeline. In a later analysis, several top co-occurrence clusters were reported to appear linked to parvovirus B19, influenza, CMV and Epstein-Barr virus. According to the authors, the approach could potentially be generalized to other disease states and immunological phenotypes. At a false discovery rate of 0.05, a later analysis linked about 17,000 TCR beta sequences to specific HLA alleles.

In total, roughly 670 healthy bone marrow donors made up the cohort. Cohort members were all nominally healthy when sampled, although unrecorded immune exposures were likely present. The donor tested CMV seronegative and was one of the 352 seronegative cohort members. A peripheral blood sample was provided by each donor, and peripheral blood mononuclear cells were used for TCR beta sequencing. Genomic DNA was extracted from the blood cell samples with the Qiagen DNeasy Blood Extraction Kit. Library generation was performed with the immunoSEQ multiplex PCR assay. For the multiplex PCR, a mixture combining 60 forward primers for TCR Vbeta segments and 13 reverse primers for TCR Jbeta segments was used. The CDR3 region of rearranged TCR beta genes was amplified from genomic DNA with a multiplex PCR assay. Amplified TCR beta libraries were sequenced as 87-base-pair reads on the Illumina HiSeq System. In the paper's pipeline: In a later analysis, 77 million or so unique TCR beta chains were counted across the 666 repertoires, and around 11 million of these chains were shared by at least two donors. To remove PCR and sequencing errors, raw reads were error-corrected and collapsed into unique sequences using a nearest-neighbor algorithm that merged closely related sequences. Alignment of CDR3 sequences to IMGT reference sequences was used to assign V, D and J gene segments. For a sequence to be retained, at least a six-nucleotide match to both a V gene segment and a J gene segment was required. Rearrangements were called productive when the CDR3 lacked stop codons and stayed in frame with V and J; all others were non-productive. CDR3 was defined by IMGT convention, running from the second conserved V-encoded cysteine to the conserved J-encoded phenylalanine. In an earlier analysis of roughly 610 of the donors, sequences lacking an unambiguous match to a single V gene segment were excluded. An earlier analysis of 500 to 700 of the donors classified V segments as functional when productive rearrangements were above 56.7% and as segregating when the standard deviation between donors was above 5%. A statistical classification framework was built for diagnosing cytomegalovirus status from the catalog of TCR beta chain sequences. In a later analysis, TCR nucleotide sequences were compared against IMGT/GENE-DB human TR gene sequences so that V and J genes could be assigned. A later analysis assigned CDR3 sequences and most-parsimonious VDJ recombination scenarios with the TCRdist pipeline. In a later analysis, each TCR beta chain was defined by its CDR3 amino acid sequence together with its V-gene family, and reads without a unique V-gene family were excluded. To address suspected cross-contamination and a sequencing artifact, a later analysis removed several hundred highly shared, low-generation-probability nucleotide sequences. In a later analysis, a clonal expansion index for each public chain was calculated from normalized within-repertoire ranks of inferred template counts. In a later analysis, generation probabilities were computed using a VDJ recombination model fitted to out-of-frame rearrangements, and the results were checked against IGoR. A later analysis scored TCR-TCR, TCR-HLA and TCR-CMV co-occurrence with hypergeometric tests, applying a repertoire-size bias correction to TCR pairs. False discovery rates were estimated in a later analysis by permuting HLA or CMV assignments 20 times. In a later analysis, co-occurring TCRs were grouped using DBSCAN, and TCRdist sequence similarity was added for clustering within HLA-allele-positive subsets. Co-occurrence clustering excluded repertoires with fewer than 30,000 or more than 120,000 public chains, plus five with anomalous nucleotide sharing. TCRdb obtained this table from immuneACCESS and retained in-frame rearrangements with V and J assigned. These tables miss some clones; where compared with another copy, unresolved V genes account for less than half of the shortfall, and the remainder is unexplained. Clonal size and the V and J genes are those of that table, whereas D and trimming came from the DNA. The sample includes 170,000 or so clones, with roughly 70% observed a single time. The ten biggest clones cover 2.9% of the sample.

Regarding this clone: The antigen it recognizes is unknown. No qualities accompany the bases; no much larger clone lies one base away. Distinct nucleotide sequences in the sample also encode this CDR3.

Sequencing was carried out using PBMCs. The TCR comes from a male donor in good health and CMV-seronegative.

CDR3 region: CAWTLSTDTQYF. In nucleotides, the sequence is TGTGCCTGGACTCTTTCCACAGATACGCAGTATTTT. The chain employs TRBV30 and TRBJ2-3; the D gene identity is not certain. The CDR3 goes from the cysteine to the phenylalanine over 12 residues. Only the CDR3 portion is preserved as DNA: 36 bases, with reading frame beginning at the first base. CDR1 GTSNPN and CDR2 SVGIG are derived from the germline V gene (reference sequence). V sheds 4 bases and J sheds 2 bases, leaving 7 bases between their ends.